This T cell receptor beta chain stems from a study of shared clonotypes between healthy human individuals. Per the germline V gene, CDR1 is KGHSH and CDR2 is LQKENI. This CDR3 spans 16 amino acids. V gave up 4 bases and J gave up 5 bases, with 20 bases separating them. The data were produced by immunoSEQ multiplex PCR, yet TCRdb's version contains in-frame clones alone and is incomplete. The sample shows around 2.1 million clones, approximately 94% of them seen only once. Study-wide points: Only blood was sampled; tissue repertoires likely differ.

Notes on this clone: Its antigen is not identified.

The receptor was derived from a man between 18 and 35 years old in good health. The specimen sequenced was naive CD4+ T cells sorted from blood. Subset noted: CD45RA+ positively selected. The chain employs TRBV18 and TRBJ2-5; D possibly uses TRBD1 or TRBD2 (5 bases each). CDR3 bases: TGTGCCAGCTCACTCATCCCCGGGACCATAGCGGAGACCCAGTACTTC. The encoded protein is CASSLIPGTIAETQYF.